This passage covers 3 T cell receptor beta chains from one sample sequenced in a study of CD8 T cells in Susac syndrome. RNA, at about 0.5 to 1 ug, was reverse transcribed with random hexamers. TCRdb analysed the immunoSEQ multiplex PCR reads with MiXCR anew, one entry per CDR3 protein. The sample includes 90,000 to 150,000 distinct CDR3 sequences, roughly 94% of them seen just once. Source material: CD4+ T cells from PBMCs. Every receptor here comes from a human donor in good health.

CDR3 in DNA: TGCGCCAGCAGTGAGTCACCTTGGCAAGGAGGGGGCTACACCTTC. This codes for CASSESPWQGGGYTF. The chain joins TRBV10-2 to TRBJ1-2, with D uncertain. CDR3 length: 15 amino acids. Deletions cut 0 bases from V and 8 bases from J, with 16 bases between. Per the germline V gene, CDR1 is WSHSY and CDR2 is SAAADI.

This clonotype was seen a single time. The genes are TRBV5-1 and TRBJ2-7; the match to TRBD2 covers 14 bases. This CDR3 spans 14 amino acids. Germline assignment: CDR1 SGHRS and CDR2 YFSETQ. Trimming took 4 bases from V and 6 from J; bases not matched to a gene: 3. CDR3 in DNA: TGCGCCAGCAGCGTCGGGACTAGCGGGAGCGAGCAGTACTTC. It yields the protein CASSVGTSGSEQYF.

To note about this clonotype: Germline is not matched at one junction end, which may reflect a read error. V usage is TRBV30 and J usage is TRBJ1-6, with no clear D. The germline gives CDR1 GTSNPN, CDR2 SVGIG (reference sequence). This CDR3 comprises 11 residues. As DNA, the CDR3 is TGTGCCTGGAACACGTGGGGAGCCCCCTTCTTT. This codes for CAWNTWGAPFF.